Detailed here is one TCR beta chain. What it binds is not known. These data originate in a study of T cell responses to AZD1222 COVID-19 vaccine. General observations from the study: At baseline, just five or six AZD1222 recipients tested seropositive. Researchers report vaccine-associated CD4 TCRs spanning spike, with dominance at 160-218 and 743-854.

Here immunoSEQ multiplex PCR was the method, and the copy in TCRdb shows in-frame clones only, minus some. The data contain roughly 110,000 clones, nearly 90% of them seen just once; the ten biggest clones take up approximately 4.8%. This CDR3 is built from 16 residues. V dropped 3 bases and J dropped 3 bases, with 15 bases sitting between them. Germline values: CDR1 LNHDA, CDR2 SQIVND (reference sequence). The sequenced sample was peripheral blood, obtained 28 days after the second AZD1222 dose. This rearrangement joins TRBV19 to TRBJ2-1, with D perhaps matching TRBD1 (6 bases). The clonotype originates from an adult who received the AZD1222 COVID-19 vaccine. CDR3 sequence (DNA): TGTGCCAGTAGTATTAGGAAACAGGGATACTACAATGAGCAGTTCTTC. Its protein is CASSIRKQGYYNEQFF.